The rows below give T cell receptor beta chains drawn from one sample of a study of shared clonotypes between healthy human individuals. Clones were sequenced by immunoSEQ multiplex PCR, and TCRdb holds only the in-frame ones, with some missing. The sample shows a few million clones, 85% to 95% of them seen only once. The sample was naive CD4+ T cells from PBMCs. The receptors were sampled from a man aged 18 to 29 in good health. Some clones in this sample may be carry-over from other donors' samples. Each CDR3 is given with its conserved first and last residue. A D gene is named only where the DNA matches it firmly. Rows may omit the clone size; those that give it use once, few, many or a size class.

size	J	D	V	CDR3	DNA
NA	TRBJ2-7	NA	TRBV10-3	CAISAGHGTYEQYF	TGTGCCATCAGTGCGGGACACGGGACCTACGAGCAGTACTTC
NA	TRBJ1-4	TRBD1	TRBV4-1	CASSQSPGQGSEKLFF	TGCGCCAGCAGCCAGTCACCGGGACAGGGTAGTGAAAAACTGTTTTTT
NA	TRBJ1-4	NA	TRBV7-9	CASSLAAETVTNEKLFF	TGTGCCAGCAGCTTAGCGGCCGAGACAGTTACTAATGAAAAACTGTTTTTT
few	TRBJ1-1	TRBD1	TRBV11-2	CASSIQGTEAFF	TGTGCCAGCAGCATACAGGGGACTGAAGCTTTCTTT
NA	TRBJ1-3	NA	TRBV5-1	CASSLGGQLSGNTIYF	TGCGCCAGCAGCTTGGGTGGACAGCTCTCTGGAAACACCATATATTTT
few	TRBJ1-3	TRBD1	TRBV30	CAWSSGTGGNTIYF	TGTGCCTGGAGTTCCGGGACAGGGGGAAACACCATATATTTT
NA	TRBJ1-5	TRBD1	TRBV6-1	CASADRESNQPQHF	TGTGCCAGCGCGGACAGGGAGAGCAATCAGCCCCAGCATTTT
NA	TRBJ2-2	NA	TRBV6-1	CASSEAAGLHGELFF	TGTGCCAGCAGTGAGGCGGCAGGGTTGCACGGGGAGCTGTTTTTT
NA	TRBJ1-4	NA	TRBV2	CASTYLGPERNEKLFF	TGTGCCAGCACTTATCTAGGACCGGAGAGGAATGAAAAACTGTTTTTT
NA	TRBJ1-3	NA	TRBV7-8	CASSLGSSGNTIYF	TGTGCCAGCAGCTTGGGGAGCTCTGGAAACACCATATATTTT
once	TRBJ2-1	NA	TRBV5-8	CASSLALEEQFF	TGTGCCAGCAGCTTGGCTCTAGAAGAGCAGTTCTTC
NA	TRBJ1-5	NA	TRBV18	CASSLEGGLVQPQHF	TGTGCCAGCTCACTCGAAGGGGGACTCGTTCAGCCCCAGCATTTT
NA	TRBJ2-7	TRBD2	TRBV6-1	CASRLAVYEQYF	TGTGCCAGCAGACTAGCGGTATACGAGCAGTACTTC
NA	TRBJ2-1	TRBD2	TRBV7-9	CASSKLAESSYNEQFF	TGTGCCAGCAGTAAACTAGCGGAAAGCTCCTACAATGAGCAGTTCTTC
NA	TRBJ2-7	NA	TRBV7-2	CASSRGVLDEQYF	TGTGCCAGCAGCCGCGGGGTTCTCGACGAGCAGTACTTC
NA	TRBJ2-3	NA	TRBV9	CASSVVGGGLTDTQYF	TGTGCCAGCAGCGTAGTGGGAGGGGGCCTGACAGATACGCAGTATTTT
few	TRBJ1-4	NA	TRBV30	CAWISTNEKLFF	TGTGCCTGGATTTCCACTAATGAAAAACTGTTTTTT
NA	TRBJ2-7	NA	TRBV7-2	CASSPGGSSYEQYF	TGTGCCAGCAGCCCCGGTGGCTCCTCCTACGAGCAGTACTTC
NA	TRBJ2-1	TRBD1	TRBV7-9	CASSFRTGSGDEQFF	TGTGCCAGCAGCTTCCGGACAGGGTCAGGAGATGAGCAGTTCTTC
NA	TRBJ2-3	TRBD2	TRBV28	CASSIRTSGLTDTQYF	TGTGCCAGCAGCATAAGGACTAGCGGGCTCACAGATACGCAGTATTTT
NA	TRBJ2-1	NA	TRBV29-1	CSGKGLSSYNEQFF	TGCAGCGGTAAGGGCCTCAGCTCCTACAATGAGCAGTTCTTC
NA	TRBJ2-7	TRBD2	TRBV7-8	CASSRGTSATYEQYF	TGTGCCAGCAGCCGTGGGACTAGCGCCACCTACGAGCAGTACTTC
NA	TRBJ2-3	NA	TRBV6-5	CASSQRRARTDTQYF	TGTGCCAGCAGCCAGAGACGGGCCCGCACAGATACGCAGTATTTT
NA	TRBJ1-4	NA	TRBV18	CASSPPSGDEKLFF	TGTGCCAGCTCACCACCGTCCGGAGATGAAAAACTGTTTTTT
NA	TRBJ1-2	TRBD1	TRBV5-1	CASRFRDRALLGGYTF	TGCGCCAGCAGATTCCGGGACAGGGCCCTGCTGGGGGGCTACACCTTC
few	TRBJ1-4	NA	TRBV18	CASSTQGTNEKLFF	TGTGCCAGCTCAACCCAGGGAACTAATGAAAAACTGTTTTTT
NA	TRBJ1-2	NA	TRBV5-1	CASSLAGQGHYGYTF	TGCGCCAGCAGCTTGGCCGGGCAGGGTCACTATGGCTACACCTTC
NA	TRBJ2-4	TRBD2	TRBV7-2	CASSLFGLAGDGKNIQYF	TGTGCCAGCAGCTTATTCGGACTAGCGGGAGATGGCAAAAACATTCAGTACTTC